The 5 T cell receptor beta chains presented below share a single source sample, sequenced in a study of blood T cell repertoires in COVID-19. Profiled with immunoSEQ multiplex PCR; TCRdb holds only in-frame clones, not every one. This sample has 84,000 or so clones, with approximately 91% found just once. Sequencing was done on a sample of peripheral blood. The receptors shown here come from a man between 65 and 79 years old with acute or convalescent COVID-19.

A few counts support this clone. The chain is built from TRBV12-3 or TRBV12-4 and TRBJ2-3, with no clear D. This CDR3 comprises 12 residues. Trimming cost V 7 bases and J 3 bases, with 8 bases left between them. CDR3: CASTRDTDTQYF. As DNA, the CDR3 is TGTGCCAGCACAAGAGATACAGATACGCAGTATTTT.

The chain couples TRBV30 to TRBJ1-1, with TRBD1 identical over 10 bases. V lost 2 bases to trimming and J lost 3 bases; unmatched junction nucleotides: 3. Germline assignment: CDR1 GTSNPN and CDR2 SVGIG (reference sequence). The CDR3 extends over 14 amino acids. CDR3 nucleotides: TGTGCCTGGAGTACCGGGACAGGGGACACTGAAGCTTTCTTT. Protein: CAWSTGTGDTEAFF.

The chain joins TRBV6-2 or TRBV6-3 to TRBJ2-3, with D perhaps TRBD1 (6 bases). The CDR3 length is 15 residues. Germline CDR1 is MNHEY and CDR2 is SVGEGT. Trimming cost V 1 base and J 6 bases, with 14 bases left between them. CDR3 loop: CASSYWQGPGDTQYF. The CDR3 DNA reads TGTGCCAGCAGTTACTGGCAGGGGCCAGGGGATACGCAGTATTTT.

The chain combines TRBV6-4 with TRBJ2-1; possible D gene TRBD2, 6 bases. The CDR3 is made up of 19 amino acids. Germline V gene lookup returns CDR1 MRHNA and CDR2 SNTAGT. The V gene lost 6 bases and the J gene lost 2 bases, with 26 bases spanning the gap. The CDR3 region has the DNA TGTGCCAGCAGCGTAATGCCGAACATGGAGGGAGCCACCTACAATGAGCAGTTCTTC. This codes for CASSVMPNMEGATYNEQFF.

The V gene is TRBV27, the J gene TRBJ1-5; 8 nucleotides align to TRBD1. V was pared by 5 bases and J by 7 bases, with 7 bases of the junction left unmatched. The CDR3 length is 14 residues. Germline V gives CDR1 MNHEY, CDR2 SMNVEV (reference sequence). The CDR3 DNA sequence: TGTGCCAGCAGTCTTGGACAGGGCAGCCAGCCCCAGCATTTT. Protein sequence: CASSLGQGSQPQHF.